The TCR beta chain described here comes from a study of Graves' ophthalmopathy and Graves' hyperthyroidism (dated by TCRdb to 2017 to 2018). Concerning the study at large: Peripheral blood samples were taken at the time of initial diagnosis, before any treatment was given. In roughly 6 hyperthyroidism patients, the T-cell repertoire of thyroid tissue was compared with the T-cell repertoire of blood. An independent validation cohort comprised roughly 20 hyperthyroidism patients and roughly 15 patients who later progressed from hyperthyroidism to ophthalmopathy. To explore V-J signatures that distinguish ophthalmopathy from hyperthyroidism, a discovery set of 100 patients was enrolled, made up of around 44 with ophthalmopathy and 57 with stable hyperthyroidism. Following sample collection, hyperthyroidism patients were given methimazole at a starting dose of 30 mg daily, and ophthalmopathy patients were given high-dose intravenous methylprednisolone. The study used signatures of the TCR beta repertoire to tell Graves' ophthalmopathy apart from Graves' hyperthyroidism and to predict which patients would progress to ophthalmopathy. The approximately 97 discovery patients were randomly divided into training and test sets at a 7:3 ratio. In total, over 130 blood samples were TCR-sequenced: around 42 ophthalmopathy, some 72 hyperthyroidism and some 17 hyperthyroidism-to-ophthalmopathy patients.

For repertoire sequencing, the TCR beta CDR3 regions were amplified from RNA transcripts. The first round was an RT-PCR using HTBI primers with the Qiagen OneStep RT-PCR kit, and this first round was followed by a second-round multiplex PCR, then size selection and purification. Libraries were sequenced paired-end with 100 bp reads on an Illumina HiSeq2000. As for the original processing: SOAPnuke was used for read processing, and reads with adapters, uncalled bases, a mean Phred below 15, or no exact constant-primer or identifier match were discarded. COPE v1.2.5 was used to merge the high-quality paired reads. Each unique nucleotide sequence was treated as a clonotype, and MiTCR v1.1 was used to align the clonotypes to the IMGT TRB V, D and J references. Analysis was restricted to V-J combinations with a frequency above 0.0001, which covered roughly 99% of repertoires. For each V-J combination, a TCR clonal expansion and chaos score was defined as F50 clonal expansion divided by the chaos observed in the TCRdist matrix. Features were reduced by Welch's t-statistics and random forest to roughly 14 V-J combinations, which fed a naive Bayes classifier. The Morisita-Horn index was used to measure how similar the thyroid and blood repertoires were. TCRdb took the public reads, trimmed them with fastp at Q25, ran MiXCR for clone calling and kept in-frame beta chains. Identical CDR3 protein sequences are pooled into one entry, listed with their most common genes and DNA. The authors' filters were not applied to this entry. Present in this sample are hundreds of thousands of distinct CDR3 sequences, around 21% of which were seen just once. Approximately 3% of the sample belongs to the ten largest clones.

The paper's findings and limits, for the study overall: In validation, the model predicted ophthalmopathy progression with about 70% sensitivity and about 73% specificity; about a dozen predicted patients were CT-confirmed with GO in a median of around 6 months. Most expanded thyroid clonotypes with frequency above 0.001 were also detected in blood, suggesting blood repertoires may reflect the thyroid immune response. No statistical method was used to set the sample size in advance, and the investigators knew which group each participant was assigned to. The 13-signature model separated ophthalmopathy from stable hyperthyroidism with approximately 90% sensitivity and around 81% specificity in cross-validation, and 80%/75% in the test set.

Hyperthyroidism was defined as stable when no progression to ophthalmopathy occurred within 18 months of follow-up. Patients with hyperthyroidism were aged 18 to 65 years, had been newly diagnosed, and had a disease duration of less than 2 months. Patients with other autoimmune diseases, uncontrolled infections, pregnancy or lactation were excluded from the study. Diagnosis was based on clinical symptoms, serum thyroxine, TRAb, thyroid ultrasound and orbital computed tomography. PBMCs were isolated from about 9.2 ml of fresh peripheral blood by Ficoll-Paque density gradient centrifugation. Total RNA was extracted with Trizol reagent and quality-checked on an Agilent 2100 Bioanalyzer. This clonotype has ten or more counts. It has no known antigen specificity. Per-base quality was not reported, and no clone a single base away is much larger than it. The sequenced material came from peripheral blood. The receptor was derived from a woman aged 18 to 35 with stable Graves' hyperthyroidism. Donor details come from another sample of the same person, matched by shared clones.

DNA sequence: TGTGCCAGCAGTGATCTACTAGCGGGAGTAGAGACCCAGTACTTC. Its protein product is CASSDLLAGVETQYF. This sequence uses TRBV6-4 and TRBJ2-5; 11 bases in the middle match TRBD2. Reading the germline V gene gives CDR1 MRHNA and CDR2 SNTAGT. CDR3 length: 15 amino acids, cysteine to phenylalanine. Only CDR3 DNA remains: 45 bases, in frame from the first base. Clipping removes 3 bases from V and 4 bases from J, with 4 as the unmatched junction base count.